These T cell receptor beta chains were read from a single sample in a study of T cell responses to AZD1222 COVID-19 vaccine. Using immunoSEQ multiplex PCR, the repertoire was profiled, and TCRdb retains in-frame clones only, with some absent. The table lists around 76,000 clones, 70% to 90% of them singletons, with about 12% in the top ten. Sample: peripheral blood, taken on day 0 of AZD1222 vaccination. The source is an adult in good health. The CDR3 runs from the conserved cysteine through the conserved F or W. A D gene is named only where the DNA matches it firmly. Expanded clones are given a class, and other clones once, few, many or no size at all.

j_gene	v_gene	abundance	d_gene	CDR3nt	CDR3aa
TRBJ2-7	TRBV2	NA	NA	TGTGCCAGCAACCGGGACCCTTACGAGCAGTACTTC	CASNRDPYEQYF
TRBJ1-3	TRBV5-5	once	NA	TGTGCCAGCAGCTCAGCTCTATTCCCAACGTCAGGCACCATATATTTT	CASSSALFPTSGTIYF
TRBJ1-2	TRBV15	NA	TRBD1	TGTGCCACCAGCAGGCTTAGACAGGGGCTCGATGGCTACACCTTC	CATSRLRQGLDGYTF
TRBJ1-5	TRBV18	NA	NA	TGTGCCAGCTCACCAATATCAGGGTCGGGAAGCAATCAGCCCCAGCATTTT	CASSPISGSGSNQPQHF
TRBJ2-1	TRBV5-1	NA	NA	TGCGCCAGCAGCTTGAGACAGCGAGCCTACAATGAGCAGTTCTTC	CASSLRQRAYNEQFF
TRBJ1-3	TRBV7-8	NA	TRBD1	TGTGCCAGCAGCTTTGGACAGGGTGACTCTGGAAACACCATATATTTT	CASSFGQGDSGNTIYF
TRBJ1-4	TRBV5-4	NA	NA	TGTGCCAGCAGCTCCGGAGGCGGGAATGAAAAACTGTTTTTT	CASSSGGGNEKLFF
TRBJ1-2	TRBV10-3	NA	TRBD1	TGTGCCATCAGTGATCCCGGGACAGGGAACTTCTATGGCTACACCTTC	CAISDPGTGNFYGYTF
TRBJ2-7	TRBV3-1/TRBV3-2	few	NA	TGTGCCAGCAGCCTGGGCGACTACGAGCAGTACTTC	CASSLGDYEQYF
TRBJ2-1	TRBV27	NA	NA	TGTGCCAGCAGTTTTGCGCGGCTCAATGAGCAGTTCTTC	CASSFARLNEQFF
TRBJ1-2	TRBV2	NA	NA	TGTGCCAGCCGTCTTATACTGTATGGCTACACCTTC	CASRLILYGYTF
TRBJ2-7	TRBV2	NA	TRBD1	TGTGCCAGCAGCGACCCGGGACAGGGGGCCCGCTCCGACGAGCAGTACTTC	CASSDPGQGARSDEQYF
TRBJ1-2	TRBV18	NA	TRBD1	TGTGCCAGCTCCGGGACAGGGGATGGCTACACCTTC	CASSGTGDGYTF
TRBJ1-5	TRBV28	NA	TRBD1	TGTGCCAGCAGTCCATCCGACAGGGAGCCCCAGCATTTT	CASSPSDREPQHF
TRBJ2-1	TRBV4-2	NA	NA	TGTGCCAGCAGCCAAGCCAGATCCCACAATGAGCAGTTCTTC	CASSQARSHNEQFF
TRBJ2-2	TRBV7-6	NA	NA	TGTGCCAGCAGCTTAGTTCCAGGGAGGACCGGGGAGCTGTTTTTT	CASSLVPGRTGELFF
TRBJ2-7	TRBV3-1/TRBV3-2	NA	NA	TGTGCCAGCAGCCAAGATGGTCTAGGGGGCGAGCAGTACTTC	CASSQDGLGGEQYF
TRBJ1-2	TRBV10-3	NA	NA	TGTGCCACCACAGCGAAGGGCGAATATGGCTACACCTTC	CATTAKGEYGYTF
TRBJ1-1	TRBV5-1	once	NA	TGCGCCAGCAGCTTGGAGGGGTTGAACACTGAAGCTTTCTTT	CASSLEGLNTEAFF
TRBJ2-5	TRBV4-3	NA	NA	TGCGCCAGCAGCCAACGGACTCTCGGCGAAGGGACCCAGTACTTC	CASSQRTLGEGTQYF
TRBJ2-2	TRBV7-2	NA	NA	TGTGCCAGCTTCTCTGATTTCGTACACACCGGGGAGCTGTTTTTT	CASFSDFVHTGELFF
TRBJ1-2	TRBV29-1	many	NA	TGCAGCACAAAAAAGGTGGCAGGCGTGGGAGGCTACACCTTC	CSTKKVAGVGGYTF
TRBJ2-7	TRBV3-1/TRBV3-2	NA	NA	TGTGCCAGCAGCCTCGAGGCGGGGCGCGGCAAGCAGTACTTC	CASSLEAGRGKQYF
TRBJ1-2	TRBV11-2	NA	NA	TGTGCCAGCAGCTTGGGGCGGGCGGAAAGTAACTATGGCTACACCTTC	CASSLGRAESNYGYTF
TRBJ2-5	TRBV2	NA	NA	TGTGCCAGCACCCTGGGACCCCAAGAGACCCAGTACTTC	CASTLGPQETQYF
TRBJ2-3	TRBV19	once	TRBD1	TGTGCCAGTAGTATTACCGGGACAGGGTCTTCTAGCACAGATACGCAGTATTTT	CASSITGTGSSSTDTQYF
TRBJ2-5	TRBV27	NA	NA	TGTGCCAGCAGTTTGTCGGGGCAGGGTCCCGAGACCCAGTACTTC	CASSLSGQGPETQYF
TRBJ2-5	TRBV9	few	TRBD1	TGTGCCAGCAGCGTGGGACAGGCGGGGGAGACCCAGTACTTC	CASSVGQAGETQYF
TRBJ1-2	TRBV10-1	NA	NA	TGCGCCAGCAGTGTGGCGCCCGACGGGGACTATGGCTACACCTTC	CASSVAPDGDYGYTF
TRBJ1-5	TRBV1	NA	NA	TGCACCAGCAGCCAAGAAGACAGGGCCAATCAGCCCCAGCATTTT	CTSSQEDRANQPQHF
TRBJ1-5	TRBV7-6	NA	NA	TGTGCCAGCAGCTCCGACTGGGATCAGCCCCAGCATTTT	CASSSDWDQPQHF
TRBJ2-5	TRBV10-3	NA	TRBD1	TGTGCCATCAGCGAGGACAGGGCCGGAGGAGAGACCCAGTACTTC	CAISEDRAGGETQYF
TRBJ1-1	TRBV7-8	NA	NA	TGTGCCAGCAGCCCCCCTCAGGCAGGGGCGAACACTGAAGCTTTCTTT	CASSPPQAGANTEAFF
TRBJ2-1	TRBV5-1	NA	TRBD1	TGCGCCAGCAGCCGTACAGGGGCCAATGAGCAGTTCTTC	CASSRTGANEQFF
TRBJ2-2	TRBV7-3	NA	NA	TGTGCCAGCAGCTCAGAGGGGGAGCTGTTTTTT	CASSSEGELFF
TRBJ1-5	TRBV6-5	NA	NA	TGTGCCAGCAGTTACGACAAATGGGCTAATCAGCCCCAGCATTTT	CASSYDKWANQPQHF
TRBJ1-5	TRBV10-1	NA	NA	TGCGCCAGCAGTGAAATAATGGGCTTCCGTCAGCCCCAGCATTTT	CASSEIMGFRQPQHF
TRBJ1-1	TRBV25-1	NA	NA	TGTGCCAGCAGTGGAAAAAAACAGGTCCACACTGAAGCTTTCTTT	CASSGKKQVHTEAFF
TRBJ2-1	TRBV24-1	NA	NA	TGTGCCACCAGTGACCCCGCGGGAGGAGGACAGGCCTACAATGAGCAGTTCTTC	CATSDPAGGGQAYNEQFF
TRBJ2-5	TRBV5-1	once	TRBD1	TGCGCCAGCAGCTTGGCTGGACAGGGTTACGAGACCCAGTACTTC	CASSLAGQGYETQYF
TRBJ1-5	TRBV11-2	NA	NA	TGTGCCAGCAGCTTATTTGTGGGGGCCGGTCAGCCCCAGCATTTT	CASSLFVGAGQPQHF
TRBJ1-5	TRBV2	NA	NA	TGTGCCAGCAGTGAGAGCAGGGTCGCCAATCAGCCCCAGCATTTT	CASSESRVANQPQHF
TRBJ2-7	TRBV7-9	few	NA	TGTGCCAGCAGCGCTCGGACTGGACCCTACGAGCAGTACTTC	CASSARTGPYEQYF
TRBJ2-1	TRBV9	NA	TRBD1	TGTGCCAGCAGCGAGGGAGGGACAGGGGGCTGGTATGAGCAGTTCTTC	CASSEGGTGGWYEQFF
TRBJ1-3	TRBV30	NA	TRBD1	TGTGCCTGGAGTAAAAGACAGGGTACTGGAAACACCATATATTTT	CAWSKRQGTGNTIYF
TRBJ1-5	TRBV6-2/TRBV6-3	few	NA	TGTGCCAGCAGTCACAGTACCGGGACGGCCCTTCAAAAGCCCCAGCATTTT	CASSHSTGTALQKPQHF
TRBJ1-5	TRBV3-1/TRBV3-2	NA	NA	TGTGCCAGCAGCCAATCAACAGGGACCAATCAGCCCCAGCATTTT	CASSQSTGTNQPQHF
TRBJ1-5	TRBV10-3	NA	NA	TGTGCCATCAGTGATAGGGGGTCTGGCAATCAGCCCCAGCATTTT	CAISDRGSGNQPQHF
TRBJ2-3	TRBV2	NA	NA	TGTGCCAGCAGGTCCGGGGGATGGACAGATACGCAGTATTTT	CASRSGGWTDTQYF
TRBJ2-1	TRBV6-6	NA	NA	TGTGCCAGCAGTTACCTCTCGGAGGGGGCCGGGGAGCAGTTCTTC	CASSYLSEGAGEQFF
TRBJ1-4	TRBV19	few	NA	TGTGCCAGTAGTATAGGGAGGACAGATGATGAAAAACTGTTTTTT	CASSIGRTDDEKLFF
TRBJ1-4	TRBV27	NA	NA	TGTGCCAGCCTACCCGCAGGGACGGCTAATGAAAAACTGTTTTTT	CASLPAGTANEKLFF
TRBJ1-4	TRBV9	few	NA	TGTGCCAGCAGCGTAGGCCCAGGCGATGGTGAAAAACTGTTTTTT	CASSVGPGDGEKLFF
TRBJ1-1	TRBV3-1/TRBV3-2	NA	NA	TGTGCCAGCAGTCAGGGGCTGGGGATGAACACTGAAGCTTTCTTT	CASSQGLGMNTEAFF
TRBJ1-2	TRBV6-4	NA	TRBD1	TGTGCCAGCAGTGACAATACAGGGGGCGCCTATGGCTACACCTTC	CASSDNTGGAYGYTF
TRBJ1-5	TRBV7-2	NA	TRBD1	TGTGCCAGCAGCATAGGACAGGGGAACAATCAGCCCCAGCATTTT	CASSIGQGNNQPQHF